Described below is a single T cell receptor beta chain sequence and its context. This sample is part of a study of blood T cell repertoires in COVID-19. Study background: From T cells, B-cell-depleted T cells, or PBMCs came the material, which was cDNA or gDNA.

This CDR3 is built from 14 residues. V lost 3 bases, J lost 6 bases, and 5 bases stayed unmatched. Germline loops: CDR1 KGHSH, CDR2 LQKENI. This table comes from immunoSEQ multiplex PCR, and its TCRdb copy is limited to in-frame clones, with some not included. Here the sample spans about 150,000 clones, 80% being singletons. Sequences were obtained from peripheral blood. The TCR originated in a man in his fifties or sixties with acute or convalescent COVID-19. The chain uses TRBV18 and TRBJ2-7, with 10 bases that match TRBD2. The CDR3 here is CASSPERTSGEQYF. The CDR3 nucleotides are TGTGCCAGCTCACCGGAAAGGACTAGCGGCGAGCAGTACTTC.